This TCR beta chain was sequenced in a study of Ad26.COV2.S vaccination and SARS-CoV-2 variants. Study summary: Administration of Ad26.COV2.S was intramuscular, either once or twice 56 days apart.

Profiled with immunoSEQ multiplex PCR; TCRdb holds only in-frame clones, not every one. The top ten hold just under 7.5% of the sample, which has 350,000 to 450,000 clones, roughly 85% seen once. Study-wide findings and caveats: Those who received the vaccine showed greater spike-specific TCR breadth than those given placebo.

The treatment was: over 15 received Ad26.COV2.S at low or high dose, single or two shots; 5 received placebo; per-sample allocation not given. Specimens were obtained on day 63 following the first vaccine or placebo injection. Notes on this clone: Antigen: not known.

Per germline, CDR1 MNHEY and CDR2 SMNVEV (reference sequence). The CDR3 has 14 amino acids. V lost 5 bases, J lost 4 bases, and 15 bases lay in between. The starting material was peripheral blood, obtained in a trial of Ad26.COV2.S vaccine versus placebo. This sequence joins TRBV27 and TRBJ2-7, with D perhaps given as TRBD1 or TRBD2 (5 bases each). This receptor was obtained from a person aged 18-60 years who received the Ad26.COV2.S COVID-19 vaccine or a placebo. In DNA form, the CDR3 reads TGTGCCAGCAGTCGAAAACTAGGGGTGTACGAGCAGTACTTC. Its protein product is CASSRKLGVYEQYF.